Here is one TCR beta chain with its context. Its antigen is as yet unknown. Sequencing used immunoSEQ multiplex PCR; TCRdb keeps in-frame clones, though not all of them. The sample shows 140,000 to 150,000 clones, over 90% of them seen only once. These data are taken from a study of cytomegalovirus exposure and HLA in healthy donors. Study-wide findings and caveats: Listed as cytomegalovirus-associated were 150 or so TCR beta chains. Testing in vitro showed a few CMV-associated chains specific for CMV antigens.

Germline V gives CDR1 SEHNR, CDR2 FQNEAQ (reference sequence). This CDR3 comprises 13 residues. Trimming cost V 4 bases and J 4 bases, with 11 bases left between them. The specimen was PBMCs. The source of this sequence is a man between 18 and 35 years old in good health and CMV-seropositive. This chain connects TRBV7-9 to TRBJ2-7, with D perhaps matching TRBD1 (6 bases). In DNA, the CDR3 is TGTGCCAGCAGCTACAGGGAAAGGTACGAGCAGTACTTC. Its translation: CASSYRERYEQYF.